This TCR beta chain was retrieved from a study of blood T cell repertoires in COVID-19. Assay used: immunoSEQ multiplex PCR; TCRdb lists only in-frame clones, some missing. The sample has a few hundred thousand clones, about 90% seen once; the top ten hold around 1.2%. This clone was counted between two and nine times. The sequencing input was peripheral blood. The sequence derives from a man in his forties or fifties with acute or convalescent COVID-19.

CDR3 region: CASSLATGGWADTQYF. The DNA of the CDR3 is TGTGCCAGCAGCTTAGCGACAGGGGGCTGGGCAGATACGCAGTATTTT. The V call is TRBV7-6, the J call TRBJ2-3, with 10 bases that match TRBD1. The length of the CDR3 is 16 residues. Germline lookup yields CDR1 SGHVS and CDR2 FNYEAQ. V trimming: 0 bases; J trimming: 4 bases; junction bases outside the gene matches: 4.